This T cell receptor (beta chain) appears in the sequencing data of a study of cytomegalovirus exposure and HLA in healthy donors. Study observations and caveats: TCR beta chain V- and J-gene trimming was linked, in a later analysis, to a missense variant in DCLRE1C.

Only a few counts were recorded for this clone. Its antigen remains unknown. The CDR3 spans 14 residues. CDR1 and CDR2 (germline): MNHEY, SVGAGI. The V segment lost 2 bases and the J segment 6 bases; nucleotides outside the gene matches: 6. The PCR employed 60 Vbeta primers together with 13 Jbeta primers. Using immunoSEQ multiplex PCR, the repertoire was profiled, and TCRdb retains in-frame clones only, with some absent. The sample has roughly 99,000 clones, 60% to 80% seen once. V and J are TRBV6-5 and TRBJ2-7, with TRBD1 matching 8 bases. The specimen was PBMCs. The sequence derives from a man aged 18 to 29 in good health and CMV-seronegative. The CDR3 coding sequence is TGTGCCAGCAGTTACAGGCAGGGGGCGTTCGAGCAGTACTTC. This encodes CASSYRQGAFEQYF.